These 26 T cell receptor beta chains were sequenced from one sample in a study of human T cells and chemical hapten exposure (dated by TCRdb to the early 2020s). Libraries were made using RACE. The listed sequencing device is NextSeq 500. Using fastp trimming at Q25 and MiXCR clonotype assembly, TCRdb reanalyzed the public sequencing data and kept in-frame beta chains. Rows with one shared CDR3 protein collapse into an entry with the most common genes and DNA. For this sample there are 65,000 to 100,000 distinct CDR3 sequences; 6.6% appear just once. Approximately 1.3% of the sample lies in the top ten. The time point label, read with the paper, signifies: patch test 2, 6 weeks after DPC sensitization. The sample's treatment or condition label, in plain terms: therapeutic diphenylcyclopropenone sensitization with weekly scalp DPC. The sequenced sample was whole blood, obtained in connection with sensitization to the hapten diphenylcyclopropenone (DPC). The receptor source for this set is a woman aged 25 to 39 with alopecia areata. Some clones in this sample may be carry-over from other donors' samples.

This clonotype was found many times. The J gene is TRBJ1-2, the V gene TRBV6-4; D perhaps matches TRBD1 (6 bases). CDR3 length: 15 residues. The V and J ends lost 4 bases and 6 bases respectively, with 18 bases between them. Germline V gives CDR1 MRHNA, CDR2 SNTAGT. The CDR3 DNA is TGTGCCAGCAGTGCGAGTACGGGGACATCTGATGGCTACACCTTC. Protein sequence: CASSASTGTSDGYTF.

This clonotype was seen repeatedly, ten times or more. The J gene is TRBJ1-6, the V gene TRBV5-1; 7 nucleotides align to TRBD1. This CDR3 has 15 residues. Unmatched junction bases numbered 7, after V lost 5 bases and J lost 5 bases. Germline V gene sequence: CDR1 SGHRS, CDR2 YFSETQ. The DNA for the CDR3 is TGCGCCAGCAGATCCGGGACAGAAAATAATTCACCCCTCCACTTT. It is translated as CASRSGTENNSPLHF. The full variable domain, completed using reference TRBV5-1 and TRBJ1-6, is KAGVTQTPRYLIKTRGQQVTLSCSPISGHRSVSWYQQTPGQGLQFLFEYFSETQRNKGNFPGRFSGRQFSNSRSEMNVSTLELGDSALYLCASRSGTENNSPLHFGNGTRLTVT.

There are a few counts of this clonotype. The V call is TRBV3-1, the J call TRBJ2-7; 11 positions match TRBD1. J gave up 4 bases and V 4 bases, and 12 bases lay outside the gene matches. The CDR3 length is 17 residues. Germline V gene lookup returns CDR1 LGHDT and CDR2 YNNKEL (reference sequence). The CDR3 sequence: CASSPRTGGFLGYEQYF. DNA for the CDR3: TGTGCCAGCAGCCCCCGGACAGGGGGCTTCCTAGGGTACGAGCAGTACTTC.

This clonotype came up a few times. V gene TRBV7-9 combines with J gene TRBJ2-5; TRBD2 agrees at 11 bases. J gave up 2 bases and V 6 bases, and 8 bases lay outside the gene matches. The CDR3 extends over 16 amino acids. Germline loops: CDR1 SEHNR, CDR2 FQNEAQ (reference sequence). The CDR3 DNA reads as TGTGCCAGCAGTTTTCCGGGACTAGCGGCACAAGAGACCCAGTACTTC. It yields the protein CASSFPGLAAQETQYF.

This clonotype showed up many times. The rearrangement uses TRBV2 and TRBJ2-2, with no clear D. Germline assignment: CDR1 SNHLY and CDR2 FYNNEI. CDR3 length: 16 amino acids. V was shortened by 0 bases and J by 5 bases, with 13 bases between the two germline ends. CDR3: CASSEAVTAGTGELFF. The CDR3 DNA reads as TGTGCCAGCAGTGAAGCGGTGACGGCCGGGACCGGGGAGCTGTTTTTT.

On this clonotype itself: A read error is possible here, since a much larger clone lies one base away. The chain joins TRBV20-1 to TRBJ2-3, with 8 bases matching TRBD2. V shed 6 bases, J shed 2 bases, and the junction held 19 bases outside the gene matches. This CDR3 is 18 amino acids long. Germline V gene data show CDR1 as DFQATT and CDR2 as SNEGSKA (reference sequence). The CDR3 loop reads CSAQFRGGGHSATDTQYF. CDR3 in DNA: TGCAGTGCGCAATTTCGGGGCGGGGGGCACAGTGCCACAGATACGCAGTATTTT.

This clonotype was observed a few times. J is TRBJ2-2 and V is TRBV4-2; the D gene is possibly TRBD1 (6 bases). CDR3 length: 17 residues. Trimming pared 0 bases from V and 3 bases from J, leaving 14 bases between. The germline gives CDR1 LGHNA, CDR2 YNFKEQ. CDR3 amino acids: CASSQDPGQTYTGELFF. The CDR3 DNA follows: TGTGCCAGCAGCCAAGATCCGGGACAAACCTACACCGGGGAGCTGTTTTTT.

This clonotype was found a few times. The rearrangement joins TRBV5-1 to TRBJ1-1, with TRBD1 as a possible D gene (5 bases). The CDR3 sequence is 14 residues long. In germline, CDR1 is SGHRS, CDR2 YFSETQ. V shed 3 bases and J shed 8 bases, with 17 bases lying between them. The CDR3 coding sequence is TGCGCCAGCAGCTCTTCCGGGGCCAGCGGCGAAGCTTTCTTT. This sequence encodes CASSSSGASGEAFF.

This clonotype was seen at least ten times. The V gene is TRBV7-9, the J gene TRBJ1-1, with 7 bases matching TRBD1. The CDR3 loop spans 15 amino acids. The germline gives CDR1 SEHNR, CDR2 FQNEAQ (reference sequence). The J segment lost 2 bases and the V segment lost 6 bases, leaving 9 bases of the junction unmatched. Here the CDR3 DNA reads TGTGCCAGCAGAAGACAGGGTCGGGGTAACACTGAAGCTTTCTTT. This gives the protein CASRRQGRGNTEAFF.

Concerning this clonotype: A much larger clone is a single base away; this may be a read error. This chain links TRBV21-1 with TRBJ2-1; the table's D call, TRBD1, was not checked against the DNA. TRBV21-1 corresponds to a pseudogene. CDR3 length: 16 amino acids. The CDR3 protein is CATPRQAEISYNEQFF. The CDR3 DNA sequence: TGTGCCACTCCCCGACAGGCTGAAATCTCCTACAATGAGCAGTTCTTC.

Turning to this clonotype: This may be a read error, as it is one base from a much larger clone. The rearrangement joins TRBV6-1 to TRBJ1-5; D is unresolved. The germline V gene encodes CDR1 MNHNS and CDR2 SASEGT. The V and J ends lost 9 bases and 5 bases respectively, with 14 bases between them. The CDR3 covers 13 residues. CDR3 sequence reads: CARTDFSYQPQHF. In DNA, the CDR3 is TGTGCCAGGACCGATTTCTCCTATCAGCCCCAGCATTTT.

This clonotype was counted a few times. V and J are TRBV5-1 and TRBJ1-6; 7 bases align to TRBD1. The trim removed 4 bases at V and 6 bases at J, leaving 7 bases unmatched. The germline gives CDR1 SGHRS, CDR2 YFSETQ. The CDR3 sequence is 15 residues long. CDR3 sequence reads: CASSPMGQSNSPLHF. Written as DNA, the CDR3 is TGCGCCAGCAGCCCCATGGGACAGAGTAATTCACCCCTCCACTTT.

This clonotype came up a few times. The chain is built from TRBV5-5 and TRBJ2-6; a possible D gene is TRBD1 (5 bases). Trimming stripped 5 bases from V and 2 bases from J, with 8 bases between. The CDR3 extends over 14 amino acids. From germline, CDR1 is SGHKS and CDR2 YYEKEE (reference sequence). The CDR3 loop reads CASRRQTGANVLTF. The CDR3 nucleotides are TGTGCCAGCAGACGACAGACTGGGGCCAACGTCCTGACTTTC. The complete variable domain, with remaining parts taken from reference TRBV5-5 and TRBJ2-6, reads DAGVTQSPTHLIKTRGQQVTLRCSPISGHKSVSWYQQVLGQGPQFIFQYYEKEERGRGNFPDRFSARQFPNYSSELNVNALLLGDSALYLCASRRQTGANVLTFGAGSRLTVL.

This clonotype came up a few times. The genes are TRBV30 and TRBJ1-4, with a possible D match to TRBD1 (6 bases). Looked up from germline, CDR1 is GTSNPN and CDR2 is SVGIG (reference sequence). The CDR3 spans 13 residues. V was shortened by 4 bases and J by 5 bases, with 11 bases between the two germline ends. The CDR3, as DNA: TGTGCCTGGAATTCAGGGGCAAATGAAAAACTGTTTTTT. It codes for CAWNSGANEKLFF.

J is TRBJ1-1 and V is TRBV10-3, with D tentatively TRBD1 (6 bases). Deletions cut 6 bases from V and 5 bases from J, with 10 bases between. The CDR3 totals 12 residues. Germline V gene sequence: CDR1 ENHRY, CDR2 SYGVKD. CDR3 sequence (DNA): TGTGCCATCAGCGGGGGGCTGACTGAAGCTTTCTTT. As protein: CAISGGLTEAFF.

The rearrangement uses TRBV27 and TRBJ1-5; D unresolved. Germline-derived CDR1 and CDR2 are MNHEY and SMNVEV (reference sequence). V shed 2 bases and J shed 3 bases, with 14 bases lying between them. This CDR3 contains 16 residues. The DNA for the CDR3 is TGTGCCAGCAGTTTAGGGATCGGAGGAATCAATCAGCCCCAGCATTTT. Residues: CASSLGIGGINQPQHF.

This clonotype appeared many times. This chain uses TRBV18 with TRBJ1-5, with D possibly TRBD1 on 5 matching bases. Deletions cut 2 bases from V and 5 bases from J, with 10 bases between. Germline lookup yields CDR1 KGHSH and CDR2 LQKENI. The CDR3 length is 14 residues. Here the CDR3 reads CASSPNQGDQPQHF. The CDR3 DNA follows: TGTGCCAGCTCACCAAATCAAGGGGATCAGCCCCAGCATTTT.

This clonotype was seen at least ten times. J is TRBJ1-2 and V is TRBV5-1; TRBD1 agrees at 9 bases. V was pared by 0 bases and J by 5 bases, with 8 bases of the junction left unmatched. Germline V gene sequence: CDR1 SGHRS, CDR2 YFSETQ. The CDR3 is made up of 16 amino acids. The CDR3 reads CASSLAGTGMFYGYTF. In DNA, the CDR3 is TGCGCCAGCAGCTTGGCCGGGACAGGGATGTTTTATGGCTACACCTTC.

This clonotype was counted ten times or more. The chain recombines TRBV18 with TRBJ1-1; no firm D call. CDR3 size: 16 residues. Germline CDR1 reads KGHSH; CDR2 reads LQKENI. V gave up 3 bases and J gave up 0 bases, with 14 bases separating them. The CDR3 sequence: CASSPNLGQMNTEAFF. CDR3 coding DNA: TGTGCCAGCTCACCGAACCTGGGTCAAATGAACACTGAAGCTTTCTTT.

Ten or more counts support this clonotype. This chain uses TRBV5-1 with TRBJ2-6; the match to TRBD1 covers 7 bases. Trimming at V came to 4 bases and at J to 0 bases, leaving 4 bases not matched to a gene. The CDR3 extends over 16 amino acids. Per the germline V gene, CDR1 is SGHRS and CDR2 is YFSETQ. The CDR3 is CASSGGQSSGANVLTF. In nucleotides, the CDR3 is TGCGCCAGCAGCGGGGGACAGAGCTCTGGGGCCAACGTCCTGACTTTC.

This chain links TRBV4-2 with TRBJ2-7; perhaps D is TRBD1 or TRBD2 (6 bases each). V shed 3 bases and J shed 7 bases, with 13 bases lying between them. The CDR3 sequence is 13 residues long. Germline-derived CDR1 and CDR2 are LGHNA and YNFKEQ. CDR3 sequence reads: CASSHLGGGEQYF. In DNA form, the CDR3 reads TGTGCCAGCAGCCATTTAGGAGGGGGGGAGCAGTACTTC.

This clonotype was seen many times. The chain joins TRBV5-1 to TRBJ2-3; unclear D gene. The CDR3 extends over 12 amino acids. The V and J ends lost 6 bases and 2 bases respectively, with 7 bases between them. The germline gives CDR1 SGHRS, CDR2 YFSETQ. The CDR3 loop is CASKQITDTQYF. The CDR3 bases are TGCGCCAGCAAACAGATCACAGATACGCAGTATTTT.

This clonotype has at least ten counts. This rearrangement joins TRBV9 to TRBJ1-6; 7 bases match TRBD1. With 8 bases clipped from V and 7 bases from J, the junction kept 12 bases outside the gene matches. Germline CDR1 is SGDLS and CDR2 is YYNGEE. The length of the CDR3 is 15 residues. CDR3 amino acids: CASTRTGRGNSPLHF. The CDR3 DNA is TGTGCCAGTACTCGGACCGGCAGGGGGAATTCACCCCTCCACTTT.

There are a few counts of this clonotype. The chain uses TRBV30 and TRBJ1-1; no firm D call. Germline V gives CDR1 GTSNPN, CDR2 SVGIG (reference sequence). This CDR3 comprises 12 residues. Trimming pared 0 bases from V and 0 bases from J, leaving 2 bases between. CDR3 coding DNA: TGTGCCTGGAGTGTAGTGAACACTGAAGCTTTCTTT. Protein product: CAWSVVNTEAFF. Filled out from reference TRBV30 and TRBJ1-1, the complete variable domain reads SQTIHQWPATLVQPVGSPLSLECTVEGTSNPNLYWYRQAAGRGLQLLFYSVGIGQISSEVPQNLSASRPQDRQFILSSKKLLLSDSGFYLCAWSVVNTEAFFGQGTRLTVV.

Details on this clonotype: Mismatch with germline at one junction end may stem from a read error. The chain links TRBV5-5 to TRBJ2-3; TRBD2 might be the D (5 bases). Germline assignment: CDR1 SGHKS and CDR2 YYEKEE (reference sequence). The CDR3 loop spans 15 amino acids. The CDR3 protein is CVSREGGFSTDTQYF. In DNA, the CDR3 is TGTGTCAGCAGAGAAGGAGGTTTTAGCACAGATACGCAGTATTTT.

At least ten counts were recorded for this clonotype. The V call is TRBV7-6, the J call TRBJ2-6; D call uncertain. The V end lost 6 bases, the J end lost 0 bases, and 6 bases lay between the germline ends. The CDR3 consists of 14 residues. Per the germline V gene, CDR1 is SGHVS and CDR2 is FNYEAQ. CDR3 sequence (DNA): TGTGCCAGCAGACGTGACTCTGGGGCCAACGTCCTGACTTTC. Translation: CASRRDSGANVLTF.